The 4 T cell receptor beta chains below were found in one sample sequenced in a study of blood T cell repertoires in COVID-19. Some clones are missing from TCRdb's copy, which holds only in-frame ones; the method was immunoSEQ multiplex PCR. Of about 79,000 clones listed, roughly 91% were seen once; the top ten hold approximately 15%. The sample was peripheral blood. All receptors come from a man aged 65 to 79 with active or convalescent COVID-19.

CDR3 DNA sequence: TGTGCCAGCAGCTTTACAGTCCAAAACATTCAGTACTTC. Residues: CASSFTVQNIQYF. The chain recombines TRBV5-6 with TRBJ2-4; no clear D. The V and J ends lost 2 bases and 5 bases respectively, with 8 bases between them. The CDR3 spans 13 residues. Germline loops: CDR1 SGHDT, CDR2 YYEEEE.

This chain's CDR3 is CASTGVGGRYEQYF. Written as DNA, the CDR3 is TGTGCCAGCACCGGCGTGGGGGGGCGTTACGAGCAGTACTTC. The genes are TRBV2 and TRBJ2-7, with D tentatively TRBD2 (7 bases). Trimming left V 7 bases short and J 4 bases short, with 17 bases between. Germline V lookup: CDR1 SNHLY, CDR2 FYNNEI. The CDR3 consists of 14 residues.

The V gene is TRBV27, the J gene TRBJ1-5; maybe TRBD1 (6 bases). The CDR3 length is 13 residues. Looked up from germline, CDR1 is MNHEY and CDR2 is SMNVEV (reference sequence). Trimming removed 7 bases from V and 4 bases from J, with 11 bases in between. The CDR3 sequence is CASTQDRNQPQHF. CDR3 nucleotide sequence: TGTGCCAGCACCCAGGACAGAAATCAGCCCCAGCATTTT.

The rearrangement joins TRBV7-9 to TRBJ1-1; D unclear. V lost 0 bases and J 8 bases, leaving 10 bases between the germline ends. The V gene's germline CDR1 is SEHNR and CDR2 FQNEAQ (reference sequence). The CDR3 has 13 amino acids. The CDR3, as DNA: TGTGCCAGCAGCTTAGCGGCGGGGATAGAAGCTTTCTTT. It yields the protein CASSLAAGIEAFF. Supplemented by reference TRBV7-9 and TRBJ1-1, the full variable domain reads DTGVSQNPRHKITKRGQNVTFRCDPISEHNRLYWYRQTLGQGPEFLTYFQNEAQLEKSRLLSDRFSAERPKGSFSTLEIQRTEQGDSAMYLCASSLAAGIEAFFGQGTRLTVV.